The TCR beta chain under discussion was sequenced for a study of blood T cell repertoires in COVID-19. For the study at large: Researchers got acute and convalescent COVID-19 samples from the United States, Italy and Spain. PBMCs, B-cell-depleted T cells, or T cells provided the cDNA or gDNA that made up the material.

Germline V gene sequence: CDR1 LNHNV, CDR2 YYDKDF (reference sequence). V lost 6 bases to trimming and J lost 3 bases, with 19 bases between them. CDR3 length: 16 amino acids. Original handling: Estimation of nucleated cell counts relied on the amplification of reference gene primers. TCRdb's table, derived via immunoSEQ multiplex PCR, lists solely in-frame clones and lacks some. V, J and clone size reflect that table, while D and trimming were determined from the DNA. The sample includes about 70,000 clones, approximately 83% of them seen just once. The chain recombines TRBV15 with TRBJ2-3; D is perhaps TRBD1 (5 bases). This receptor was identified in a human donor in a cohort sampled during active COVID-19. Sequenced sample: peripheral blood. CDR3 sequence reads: CATRPLVGPSTDTQYF. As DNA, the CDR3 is TGTGCCACCAGGCCATTGGTGGGGCCTTCTACAGATACGCAGTATTTT.